Each of the 3 T cell receptor beta chains below was sequenced from the same sample in a study of CD8 T cells in ankylosing spondylitis. Study-wide points: For ankylosing spondylitis blood, a TCR beta motif of seven to nine highly homologous variants appeared characteristic.

MiXCR was run by TCRdb on the 5' RACE reads, yielding one entry per CDR3 protein. The sample holds around 540,000 distinct CDR3 sequences, 10% to 15% seen once. Their antigens remain unidentified. Sequencing was done on a sample of blood, either unsorted or a sorted T cell fraction (not recorded which). The receptors originated from a male donor with ankylosing spondylitis.

This chain connects TRBV12-3 or TRBV12-4 to TRBJ2-7, with D possibly matching TRBD1 (6 bases). CDR3 length: 16 amino acids. V was shortened by 5 bases and J by 4 bases, with 21 bases between the two germline ends. This CDR3 is CASSPGAALQNYEQYF. In DNA, the CDR3 is TGTGCCAGCAGTCCAGGGGCAGCCCTCCAAAATTACGAGCAGTACTTC.

This clonotype was detected a few times. V and J are TRBV7-9 and TRBJ2-7; D is uncertain. This CDR3 comprises 15 residues. In germline, CDR1 is SEHNR, CDR2 FQNEAQ (reference sequence). The V end lost 1 base, the J end lost 6 bases, and 16 bases lay between the germline ends. CDR3 region: CASSLGDDKSGEQYV. The CDR3 nucleotides read TGTGCCAGCAGCTTAGGAGACGACAAATCGGGCGAGCAGTACGTC.

The V gene is TRBV5-1, the J gene TRBJ2-4; 8 bases are shared with TRBD2. The germline gives CDR1 SGHRS, CDR2 YFSETQ. The V and J ends lost 7 bases and 8 bases, in that order; junction bases with no gene match: 17. The CDR3 has 16 residues. CDR3 sequence: CASRDGSSGSGDIQYF. In DNA, the CDR3 is TGCGCCAGCCGCGATGGTTCCAGCGGGAGTGGGGACATTCAGTACTTC.